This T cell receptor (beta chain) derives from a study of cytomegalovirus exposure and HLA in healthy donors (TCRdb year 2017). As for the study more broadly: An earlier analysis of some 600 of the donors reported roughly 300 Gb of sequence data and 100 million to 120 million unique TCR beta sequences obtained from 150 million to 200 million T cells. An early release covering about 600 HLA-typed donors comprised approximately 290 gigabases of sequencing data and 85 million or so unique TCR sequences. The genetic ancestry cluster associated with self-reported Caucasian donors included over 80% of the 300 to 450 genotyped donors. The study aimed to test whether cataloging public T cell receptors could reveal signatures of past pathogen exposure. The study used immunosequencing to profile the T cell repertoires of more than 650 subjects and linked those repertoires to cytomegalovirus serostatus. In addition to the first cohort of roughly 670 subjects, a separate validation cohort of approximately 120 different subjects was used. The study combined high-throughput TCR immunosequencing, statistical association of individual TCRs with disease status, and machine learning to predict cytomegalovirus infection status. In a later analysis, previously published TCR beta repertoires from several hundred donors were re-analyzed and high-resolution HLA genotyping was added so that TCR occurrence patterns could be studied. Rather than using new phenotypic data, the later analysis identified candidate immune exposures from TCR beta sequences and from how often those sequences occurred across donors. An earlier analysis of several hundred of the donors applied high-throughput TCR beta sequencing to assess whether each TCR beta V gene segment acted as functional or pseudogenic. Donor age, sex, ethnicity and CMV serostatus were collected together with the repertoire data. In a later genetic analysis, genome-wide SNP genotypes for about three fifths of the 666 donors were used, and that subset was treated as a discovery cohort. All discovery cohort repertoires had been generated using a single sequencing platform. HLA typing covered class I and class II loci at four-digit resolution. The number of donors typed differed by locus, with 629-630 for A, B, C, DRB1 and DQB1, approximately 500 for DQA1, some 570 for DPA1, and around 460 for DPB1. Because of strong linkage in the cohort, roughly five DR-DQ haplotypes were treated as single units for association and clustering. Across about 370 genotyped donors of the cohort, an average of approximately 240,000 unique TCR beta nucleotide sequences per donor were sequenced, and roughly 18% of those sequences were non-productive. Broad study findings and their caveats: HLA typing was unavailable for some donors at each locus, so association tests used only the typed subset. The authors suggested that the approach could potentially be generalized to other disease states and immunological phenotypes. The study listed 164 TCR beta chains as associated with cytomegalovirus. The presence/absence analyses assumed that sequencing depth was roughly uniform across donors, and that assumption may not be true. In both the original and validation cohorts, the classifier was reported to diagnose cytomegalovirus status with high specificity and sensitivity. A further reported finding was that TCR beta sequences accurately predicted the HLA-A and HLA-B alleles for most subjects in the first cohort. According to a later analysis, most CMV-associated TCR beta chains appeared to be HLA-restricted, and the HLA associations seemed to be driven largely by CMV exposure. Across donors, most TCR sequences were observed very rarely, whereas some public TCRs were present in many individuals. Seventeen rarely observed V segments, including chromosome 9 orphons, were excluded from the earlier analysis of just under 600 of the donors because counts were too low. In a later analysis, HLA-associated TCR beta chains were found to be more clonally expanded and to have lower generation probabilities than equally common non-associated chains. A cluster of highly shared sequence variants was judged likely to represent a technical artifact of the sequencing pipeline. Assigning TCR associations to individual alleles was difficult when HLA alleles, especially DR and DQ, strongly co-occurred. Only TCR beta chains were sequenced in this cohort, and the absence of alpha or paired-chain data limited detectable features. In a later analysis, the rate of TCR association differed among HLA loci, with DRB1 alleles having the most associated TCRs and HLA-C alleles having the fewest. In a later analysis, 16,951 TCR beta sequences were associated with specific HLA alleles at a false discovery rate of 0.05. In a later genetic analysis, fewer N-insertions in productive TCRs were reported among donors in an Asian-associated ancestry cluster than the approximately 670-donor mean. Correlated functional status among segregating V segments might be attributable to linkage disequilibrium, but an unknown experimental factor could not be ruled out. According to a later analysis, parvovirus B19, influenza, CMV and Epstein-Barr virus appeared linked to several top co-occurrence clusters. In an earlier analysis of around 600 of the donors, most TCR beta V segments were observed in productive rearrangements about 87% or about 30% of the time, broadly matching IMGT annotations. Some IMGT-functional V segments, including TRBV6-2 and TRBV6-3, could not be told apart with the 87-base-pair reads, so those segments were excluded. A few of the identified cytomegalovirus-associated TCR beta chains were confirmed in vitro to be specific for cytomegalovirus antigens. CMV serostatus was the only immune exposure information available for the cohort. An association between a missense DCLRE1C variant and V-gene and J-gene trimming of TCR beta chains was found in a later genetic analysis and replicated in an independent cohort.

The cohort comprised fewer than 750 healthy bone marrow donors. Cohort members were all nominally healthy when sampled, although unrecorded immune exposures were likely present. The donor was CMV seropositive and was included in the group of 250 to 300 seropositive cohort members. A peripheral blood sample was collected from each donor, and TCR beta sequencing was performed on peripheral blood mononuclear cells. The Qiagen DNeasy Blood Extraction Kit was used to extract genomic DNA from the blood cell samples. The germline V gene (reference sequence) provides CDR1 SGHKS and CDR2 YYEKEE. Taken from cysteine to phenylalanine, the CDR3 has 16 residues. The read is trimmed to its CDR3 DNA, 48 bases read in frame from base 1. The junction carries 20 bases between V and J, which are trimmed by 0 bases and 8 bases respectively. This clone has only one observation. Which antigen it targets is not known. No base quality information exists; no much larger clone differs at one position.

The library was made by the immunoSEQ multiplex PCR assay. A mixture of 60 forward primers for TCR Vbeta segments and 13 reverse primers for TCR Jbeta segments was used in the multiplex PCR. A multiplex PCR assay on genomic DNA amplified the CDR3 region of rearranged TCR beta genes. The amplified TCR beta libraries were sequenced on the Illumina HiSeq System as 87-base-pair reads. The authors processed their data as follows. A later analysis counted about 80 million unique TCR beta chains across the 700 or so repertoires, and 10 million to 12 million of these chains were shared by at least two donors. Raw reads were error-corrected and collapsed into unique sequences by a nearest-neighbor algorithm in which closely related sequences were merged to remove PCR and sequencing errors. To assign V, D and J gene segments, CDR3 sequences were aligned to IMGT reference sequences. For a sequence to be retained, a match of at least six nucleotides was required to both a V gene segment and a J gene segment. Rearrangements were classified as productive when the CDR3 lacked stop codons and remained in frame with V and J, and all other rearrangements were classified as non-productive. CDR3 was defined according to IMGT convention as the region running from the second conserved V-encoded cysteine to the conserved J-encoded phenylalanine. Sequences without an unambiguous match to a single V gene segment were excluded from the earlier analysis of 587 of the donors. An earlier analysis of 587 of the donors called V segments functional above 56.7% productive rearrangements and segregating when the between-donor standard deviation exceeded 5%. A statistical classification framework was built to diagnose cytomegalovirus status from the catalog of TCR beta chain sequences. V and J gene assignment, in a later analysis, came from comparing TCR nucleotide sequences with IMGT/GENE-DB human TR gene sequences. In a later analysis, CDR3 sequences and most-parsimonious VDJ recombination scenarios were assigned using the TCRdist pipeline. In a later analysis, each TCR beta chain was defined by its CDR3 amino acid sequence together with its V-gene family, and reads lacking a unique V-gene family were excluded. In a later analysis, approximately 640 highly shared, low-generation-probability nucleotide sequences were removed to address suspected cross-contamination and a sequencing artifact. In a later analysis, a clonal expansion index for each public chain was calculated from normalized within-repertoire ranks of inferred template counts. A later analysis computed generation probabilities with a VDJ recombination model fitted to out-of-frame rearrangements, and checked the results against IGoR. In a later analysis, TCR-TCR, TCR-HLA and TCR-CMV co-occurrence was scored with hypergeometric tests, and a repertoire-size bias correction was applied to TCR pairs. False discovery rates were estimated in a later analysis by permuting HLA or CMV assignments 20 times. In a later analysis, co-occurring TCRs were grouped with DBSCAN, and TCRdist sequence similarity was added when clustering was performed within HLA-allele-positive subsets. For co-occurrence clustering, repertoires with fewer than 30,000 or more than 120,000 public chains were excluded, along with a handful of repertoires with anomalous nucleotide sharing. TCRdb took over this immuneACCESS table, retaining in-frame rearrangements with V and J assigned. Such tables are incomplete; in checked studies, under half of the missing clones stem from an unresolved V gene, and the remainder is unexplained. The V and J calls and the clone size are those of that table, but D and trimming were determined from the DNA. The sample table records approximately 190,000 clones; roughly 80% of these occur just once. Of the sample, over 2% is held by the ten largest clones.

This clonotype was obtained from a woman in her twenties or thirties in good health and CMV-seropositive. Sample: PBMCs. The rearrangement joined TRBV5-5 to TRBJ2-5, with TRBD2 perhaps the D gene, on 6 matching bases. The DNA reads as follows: TGTGCCAGCAGCTTGGAGTTCGGACTACCTCAAGGAACCCAGTACTTC. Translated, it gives CASSLEFGLPQGTQYF.